This T cell receptor (beta chain) was documented in a study of long-term antiretroviral therapy in people with HIV. Study results and caveats: Controls exceeded HIV repertoires in CDR3 length range.

Every participant with HIV received treatment in the United States. On this clone: The antigen is undetermined.

An immunoSEQ assay, version v3.0, was performed at survey level. The repertoire was sequenced with immunoSEQ multiplex PCR; TCRdb's copy has only in-frame clones and lacks some. Among around 26,000 clones listed, 85% to 90% were seen once. This CDR3 region has 16 residues. CDR1 is SGHNT, CDR2 YENEEA, per germline. Trimming cost V 5 bases and J 5 bases, with 21 bases left between them. The rearrangement joins TRBV11-3 to TRBJ1-1; the D is unclear. Sequencing was performed on unsorted PBMCs, taken around 2.6 years after starting antiretroviral therapy. This TCR derives from a man between 35 and 55 years old with HIV. This chain's CDR3 is CASSPPRFSGRTEAFF. The CDR3 DNA sequence: TGTGCCAGCAGCCCCCCTCGCTTTAGCGGGAGGACTGAAGCTTTCTTT.